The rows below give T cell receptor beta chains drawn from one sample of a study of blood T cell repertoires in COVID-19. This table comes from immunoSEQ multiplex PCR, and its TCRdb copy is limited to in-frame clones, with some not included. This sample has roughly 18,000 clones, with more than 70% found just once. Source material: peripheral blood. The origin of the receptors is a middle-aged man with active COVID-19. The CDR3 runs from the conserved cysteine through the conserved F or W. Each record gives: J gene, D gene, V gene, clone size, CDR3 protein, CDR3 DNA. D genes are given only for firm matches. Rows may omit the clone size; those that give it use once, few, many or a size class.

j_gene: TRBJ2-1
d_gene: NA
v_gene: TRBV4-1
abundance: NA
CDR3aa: CASSQYRAGEQFF
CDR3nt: TGCGCCAGCAGCCAATACAGGGCGGGTGAGCAGTTCTTC

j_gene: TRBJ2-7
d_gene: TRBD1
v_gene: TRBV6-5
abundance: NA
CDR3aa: CASSRDRAGEQYF
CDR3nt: TGTGCCAGCAGTCGGGACAGGGCTGGCGAGCAGTACTTC

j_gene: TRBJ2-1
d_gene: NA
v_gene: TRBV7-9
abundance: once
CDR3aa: CASSLFIRRARNEQFF
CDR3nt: TGTGCCAGCAGCTTATTTATCAGGAGGGCGCGCAATGAGCAGTTCTTC

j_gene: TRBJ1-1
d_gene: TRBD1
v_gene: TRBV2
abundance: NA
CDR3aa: CASSDGTGITEAFF
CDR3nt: TGTGCCAGCAGTGATGGGACAGGTATCACTGAAGCTTTCTTT

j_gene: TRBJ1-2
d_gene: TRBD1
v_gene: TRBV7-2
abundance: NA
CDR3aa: CASSRTGQYGYTF
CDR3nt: TGTGCCAGCAGCCGGACAGGCCAGTATGGCTACACCTTC

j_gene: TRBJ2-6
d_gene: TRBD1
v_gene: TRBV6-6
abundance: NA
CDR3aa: CASSGQVHSGANVLTF
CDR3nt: TGTGCCAGCAGTGGACAGGTACACTCTGGGGCCAACGTCCTGACTTTC

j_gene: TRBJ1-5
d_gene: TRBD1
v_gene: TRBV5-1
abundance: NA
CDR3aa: CASSTGQGSNQPQHF
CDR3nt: TGCGCCAGCAGCACGGGACAGGGCAGCAATCAGCCCCAGCATTTT

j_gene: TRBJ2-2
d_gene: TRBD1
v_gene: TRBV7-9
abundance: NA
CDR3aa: CASTKSTGGTGELFF
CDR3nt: TGTGCCAGCACCAAGAGTACAGGGGGCACCGGGGAGCTGTTTTTT

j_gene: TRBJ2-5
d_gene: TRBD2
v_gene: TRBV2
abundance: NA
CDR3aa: CAWGGRAVQETQYF
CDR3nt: TGTGCCTGGGGTGGGAGGGCCGTCCAAGAGACCCAGTACTTC

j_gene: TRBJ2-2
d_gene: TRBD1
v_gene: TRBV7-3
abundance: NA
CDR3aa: CASSSGQPPGTGELFF
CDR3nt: TGTGCCAGCAGCTCGGGACAGCCCCCGGGGACCGGGGAGCTGTTTTTT

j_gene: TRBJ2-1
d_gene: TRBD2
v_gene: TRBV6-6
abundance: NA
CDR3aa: CASSYGTRSFPEQFF
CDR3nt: TGTGCCAGCAGTTACGGGACTAGGTCCTTCCCCGAGCAGTTCTTC

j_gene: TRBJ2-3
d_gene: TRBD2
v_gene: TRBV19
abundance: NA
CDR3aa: CASSAPGTSGTDTQYF
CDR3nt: TGTGCCAGTAGTGCCCCCGGGACTAGCGGCACAGATACGCAGTATTTT

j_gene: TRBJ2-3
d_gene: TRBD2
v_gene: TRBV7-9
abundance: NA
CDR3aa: CASSSSGGSNADTQYF
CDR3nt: TGTGCCAGCAGCTCCTCGGGCGGGAGTAATGCAGATACGCAGTATTTT

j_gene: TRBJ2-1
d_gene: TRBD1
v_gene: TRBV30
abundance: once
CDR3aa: CACPRDSSYNEQFF
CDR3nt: TGTGCCTGTCCACGGGACAGCTCCTACAATGAGCAGTTCTTC

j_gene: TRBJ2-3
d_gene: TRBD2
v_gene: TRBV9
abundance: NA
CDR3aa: CASSLSGMTDTQYF
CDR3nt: TGTGCCAGCAGCCTTAGCGGGATGACAGATACGCAGTATTTT

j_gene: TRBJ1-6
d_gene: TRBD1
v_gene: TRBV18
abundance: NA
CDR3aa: CASSPTDRQSGPLHF
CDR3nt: TGTGCCAGCTCACCGACGGACAGGCAAAGTGGACCCCTCCACTTT

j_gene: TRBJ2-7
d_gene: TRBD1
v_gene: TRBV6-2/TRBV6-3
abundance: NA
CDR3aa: CASSLGTGPYEQYF
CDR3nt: TGTGCCAGCAGTTTAGGGACAGGGCCCTACGAGCAGTACTTC

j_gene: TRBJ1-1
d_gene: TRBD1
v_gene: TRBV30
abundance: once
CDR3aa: CAWRWGTGLLSMNTEAFF
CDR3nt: TGTGCCTGGAGGTGGGGGACAGGACTACTCTCAATGAACACTGAAGCTTTCTTT

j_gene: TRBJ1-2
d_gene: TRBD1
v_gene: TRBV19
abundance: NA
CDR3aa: CASSIDPGTANYGYTF
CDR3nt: TGTGCCAGTAGTATAGATCCCGGGACAGCTAACTATGGCTACACCTTC

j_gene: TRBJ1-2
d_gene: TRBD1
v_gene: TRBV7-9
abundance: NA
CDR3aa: CASSRNTGTGDGYTF
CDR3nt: TGTGCCAGCAGCCGGAACACCGGGACAGGGGATGGCTACACCTTC

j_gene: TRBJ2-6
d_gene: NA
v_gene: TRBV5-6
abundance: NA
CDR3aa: CASSNTGRAGANVLTF
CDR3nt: TGTGCCAGCAGCAATACGGGTCGGGCTGGGGCCAACGTCCTGACTTTC

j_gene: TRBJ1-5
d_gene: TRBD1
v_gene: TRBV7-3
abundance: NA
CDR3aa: CASSYRTGLDQPQHF
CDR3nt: TGTGCCAGCAGCTATAGGACAGGGCTTGATCAGCCCCAGCATTTT

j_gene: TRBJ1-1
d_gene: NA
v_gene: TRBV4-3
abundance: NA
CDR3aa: CASSQGTGTNTEAFF
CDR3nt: TGCGCCAGCAGCCAAGGAACAGGGACGAACACTGAAGCTTTCTTT

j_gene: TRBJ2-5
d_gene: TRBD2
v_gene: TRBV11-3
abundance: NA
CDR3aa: CASSSRGGVETQYF
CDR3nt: TGTGCCAGCAGCTCTCGCGGGGGTGTGGAGACCCAGTACTTC

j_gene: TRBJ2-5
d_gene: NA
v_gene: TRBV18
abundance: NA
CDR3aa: CASSPNGGQETQYF
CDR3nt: TGTGCCAGCTCACCAAACGGTGGTCAAGAGACCCAGTACTTC

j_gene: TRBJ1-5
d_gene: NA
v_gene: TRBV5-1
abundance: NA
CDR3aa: CASSLGPQIRGNQPQHF
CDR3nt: TGCGCCAGCAGCTTGGGACCCCAGATCAGGGGCAATCAGCCCCAGCATTTT

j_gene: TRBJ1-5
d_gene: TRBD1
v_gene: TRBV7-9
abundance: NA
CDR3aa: CASSLGGYSNQPQHF
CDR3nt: TGTGCCAGCAGCCTAGGGGGCTATAGCAATCAGCCCCAGCATTTT

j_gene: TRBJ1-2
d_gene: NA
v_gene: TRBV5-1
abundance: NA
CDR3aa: CASSLGQSYGYTF
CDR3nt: TGCGCCAGCAGCCTGGGTCAGTCCTATGGCTACACCTTC

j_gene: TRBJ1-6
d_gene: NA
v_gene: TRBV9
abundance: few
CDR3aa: CASSVETAFVSPLHF
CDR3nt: TGTGCCAGCAGCGTAGAGACAGCTTTTGTTTCACCCCTCCACTTT

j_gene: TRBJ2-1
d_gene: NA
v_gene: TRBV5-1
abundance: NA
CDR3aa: CASNPRGQAYNEQFF
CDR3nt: TGCGCCAGCAACCCCCGCGGGCAGGCATACAATGAGCAGTTCTTC

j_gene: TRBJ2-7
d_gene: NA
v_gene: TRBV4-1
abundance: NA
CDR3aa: CASSQEPPYEQYF
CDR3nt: TGCGCCAGCAGCCAGGAGCCGCCCTACGAGCAGTACTTC

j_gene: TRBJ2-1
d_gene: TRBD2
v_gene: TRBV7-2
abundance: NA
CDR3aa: CASSLTSGTYNEQFF
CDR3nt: TGTGCCAGCAGCTTAACTAGCGGGACTTACAATGAGCAGTTCTTC

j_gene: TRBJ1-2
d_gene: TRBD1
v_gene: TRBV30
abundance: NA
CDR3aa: CAWSQGVGGYTF
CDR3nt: TGTGCCTGGAGTCAGGGGGTGGGAGGCTACACCTTC

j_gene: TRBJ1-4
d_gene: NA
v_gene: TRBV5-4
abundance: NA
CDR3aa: CASSPQGGSANEKLFF
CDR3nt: TGTGCCAGCAGCCCACAGGGCGGTTCGGCTAATGAAAAACTGTTTTTT

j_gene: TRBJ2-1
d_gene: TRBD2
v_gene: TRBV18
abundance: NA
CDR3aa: CASSPAGLAGAGEQFF
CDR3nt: TGTGCCAGCTCACCCGCGGGACTAGCGGGAGCAGGTGAGCAGTTCTTC

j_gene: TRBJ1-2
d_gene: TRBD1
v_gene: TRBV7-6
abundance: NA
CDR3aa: CASSLDRGPNYGYTF
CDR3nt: TGTGCCAGCAGCCTCGACAGGGGGCCTAACTATGGCTACACCTTC

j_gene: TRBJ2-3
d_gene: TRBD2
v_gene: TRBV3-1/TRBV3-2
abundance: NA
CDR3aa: CASSFWTSGTDTQYF
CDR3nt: TGTGCCAGCAGCTTCTGGACTAGCGGAACAGATACGCAGTATTTT

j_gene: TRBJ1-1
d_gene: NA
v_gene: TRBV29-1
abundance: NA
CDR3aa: CSVRTAMNTEAFF
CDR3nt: TGCAGCGTTAGGACAGCCATGAACACTGAAGCTTTCTTT

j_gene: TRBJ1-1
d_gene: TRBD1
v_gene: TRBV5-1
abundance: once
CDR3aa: CASSRTGTVDTEAFF
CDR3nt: TGCGCCAGCAGCCGGACCGGGACAGTTGACACTGAAGCTTTCTTT

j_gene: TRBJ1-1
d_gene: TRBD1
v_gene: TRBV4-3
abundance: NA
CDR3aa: CASSQGVGTGAVAFF
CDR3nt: TGCGCCAGCAGCCAAGGGGTCGGGACAGGGGCCGTGGCTTTCTTT

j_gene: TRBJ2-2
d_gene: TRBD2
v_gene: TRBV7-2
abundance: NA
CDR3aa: CASSLEVTSGKAGELFF
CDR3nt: TGTGCCAGCAGCTTAGAAGTAACTAGCGGGAAGGCCGGGGAGCTGTTTTTT

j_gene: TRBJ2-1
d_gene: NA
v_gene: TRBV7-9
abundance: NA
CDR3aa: CASSFKMGDEQFF
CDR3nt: TGTGCCAGCAGCTTTAAGATGGGCGATGAGCAGTTCTTC

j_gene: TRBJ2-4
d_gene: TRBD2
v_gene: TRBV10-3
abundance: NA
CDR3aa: CAISESKLRDYGQSIQYF
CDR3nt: TGTGCCATCAGTGAGTCGAAACTCCGGGACTACGGACAAAGCATTCAGTACTTC

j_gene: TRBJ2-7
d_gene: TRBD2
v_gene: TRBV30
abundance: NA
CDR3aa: CASRSGGSYEQYF
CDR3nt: TGTGCCTCGCGATCGGGGGGCTCCTACGAGCAGTACTTC

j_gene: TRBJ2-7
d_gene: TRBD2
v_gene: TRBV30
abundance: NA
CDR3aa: CAWRRAGGHPHEQYF
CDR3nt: TGTGCCTGGAGGAGAGCGGGAGGCCATCCCCACGAGCAGTACTTC

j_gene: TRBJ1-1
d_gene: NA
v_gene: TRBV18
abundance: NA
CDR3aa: CASSPPFLEAFF
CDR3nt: TGTGCCAGCTCACCACCTTTTCTAGAAGCTTTCTTT

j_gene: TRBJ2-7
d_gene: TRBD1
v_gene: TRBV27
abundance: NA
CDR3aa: CASSLGTGYYYEQYF
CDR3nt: TGTGCCAGCAGTTTAGGGACAGGTTATTACTACGAGCAGTACTTC

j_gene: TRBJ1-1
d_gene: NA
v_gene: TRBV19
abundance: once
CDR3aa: CASSTLDLSGTEAFF
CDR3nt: TGTGCCAGTAGTACTCTGGACTTGTCCGGCACTGAAGCTTTCTTT

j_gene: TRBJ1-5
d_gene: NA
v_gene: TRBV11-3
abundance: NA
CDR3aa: CASSSKRSPSESNQPQHF
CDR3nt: TGTGCCAGCAGCTCCAAACGGTCCCCAAGTGAGAGCAATCAGCCCCAGCATTTT

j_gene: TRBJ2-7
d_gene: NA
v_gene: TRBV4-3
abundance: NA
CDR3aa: CASSQDSGGAYEQYF
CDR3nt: TGCGCCAGCAGCCAAGATTCGGGCGGGGCCTACGAGCAGTACTTC

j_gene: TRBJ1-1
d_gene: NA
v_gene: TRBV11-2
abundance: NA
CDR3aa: CASSPGGPFATEAFF
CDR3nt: TGTGCCAGCAGCCCCGGAGGGCCCTTTGCGACTGAAGCTTTCTTT